A single TCR beta chain is shown here with its context. The CDR3 length is 15 residues. J was trimmed by 1 base and V by 3 bases; bases with no gene match: 5. Germline CDR1 is KGHSH and CDR2 is LQKENI. This entry comes from a study of cytomegalovirus exposure and HLA in healthy donors. PCR amplification relied on 60 Vbeta primers (plus 13 Jbeta primers). Clones were sequenced by immunoSEQ multiplex PCR, and TCRdb holds only the in-frame ones, with some missing. Counted here are around 170,000 clones, 79% occurring once; the ten biggest clones make up 0.69%. The TCR originated in a woman in her thirties or forties in good health and CMV-seronegative. V gene TRBV18 combines with J gene TRBJ1-2; TRBD1 aligns across 7 bases. The specimen was PBMCs. In DNA form, the CDR3 reads TGTGCCAGCTCACCCATTCAGGGGGATAACTATGGCTACACCTTC. Translated: CASSPIQGDNYGYTF.